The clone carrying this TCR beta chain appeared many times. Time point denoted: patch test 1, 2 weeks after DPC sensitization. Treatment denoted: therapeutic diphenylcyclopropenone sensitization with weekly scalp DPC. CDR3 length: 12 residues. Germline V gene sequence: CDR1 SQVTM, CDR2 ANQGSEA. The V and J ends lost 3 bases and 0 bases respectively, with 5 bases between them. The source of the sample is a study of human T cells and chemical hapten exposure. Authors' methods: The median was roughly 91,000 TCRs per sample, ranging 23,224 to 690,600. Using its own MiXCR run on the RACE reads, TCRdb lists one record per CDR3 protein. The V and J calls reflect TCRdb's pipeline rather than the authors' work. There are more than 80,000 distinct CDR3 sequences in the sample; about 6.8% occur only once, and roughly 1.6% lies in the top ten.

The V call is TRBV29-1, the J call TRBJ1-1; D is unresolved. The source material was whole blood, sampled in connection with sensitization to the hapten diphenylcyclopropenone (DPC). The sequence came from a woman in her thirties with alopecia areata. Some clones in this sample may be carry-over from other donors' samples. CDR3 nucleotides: TGCAGCGTTGATCTCATGAACACTGAAGCTTTCTTT. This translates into CSVDLMNTEAFF.